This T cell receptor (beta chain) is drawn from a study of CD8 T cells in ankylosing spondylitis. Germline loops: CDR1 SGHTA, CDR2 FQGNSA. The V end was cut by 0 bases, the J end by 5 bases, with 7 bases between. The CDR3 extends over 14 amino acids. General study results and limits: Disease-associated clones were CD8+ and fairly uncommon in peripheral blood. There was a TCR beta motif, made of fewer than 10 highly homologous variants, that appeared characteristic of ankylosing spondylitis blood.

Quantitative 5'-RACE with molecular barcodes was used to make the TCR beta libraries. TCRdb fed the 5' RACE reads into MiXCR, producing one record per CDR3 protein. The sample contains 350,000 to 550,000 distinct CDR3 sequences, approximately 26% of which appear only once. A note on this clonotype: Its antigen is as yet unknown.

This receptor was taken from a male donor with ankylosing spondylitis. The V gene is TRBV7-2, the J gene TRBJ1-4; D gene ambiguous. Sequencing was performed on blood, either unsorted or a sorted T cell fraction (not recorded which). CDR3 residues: CASSLATGNEKLFF. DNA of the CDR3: TGTGCCAGCAGCTTAGCGACGGGGAATGAAAAACTGTTTTTT.